This TCR beta chain was recovered during a study of neurological immune-mediated disorders. Overall study: Of the multiple sclerosis patients, approximately 34 in total, roughly 31 were relapsing-remitting and 3 were secondary progressive.

This clonotype was seen at least ten times. TCRdb independently ran MiXCR on the 5' RACE reads; one entry per CDR3 protein. The sample shows 70,000 to 90,000 distinct CDR3 sequences, nearly 6% of them seen only once. Time point noted: longitudinal time-point 2. Deletions cut 4 bases from V and 0 bases from J, with 14 bases between. This CDR3 region has 17 residues. The germline V gene has CDR1 SGHRS and CDR2 YFSETQ. Material: PBMCs. The chain joins TRBV5-1 to TRBJ2-6; possible D gene TRBD1, 7 bases. The sequence derives from an older woman with multiple sclerosis. The CDR3, as DNA: TGCGCCAGCAGCGGAGGGACAGCCAACTCTGGGGCCAACGTCCTGACTTTC. Residues: CASSGGTANSGANVLTF.